In this sample, the clone carrying this T cell receptor (beta chain) turned up a few times. The antigen is unknown. Using unique molecular identifiers, the investigators prepared the TCRbeta library. TCRdb re-called the PCR reads through MiXCR, storing one row per CDR3 protein. This sample has more than 400,000 distinct CDR3 sequences, with 10% to 12% found just once. CDR3 size: 13 residues. CDR1 and CDR2 (germline): SGHAT, FQNNGV. V lost 1 base to trimming and J lost 6 bases, with 9 bases between them. The sample originates from a study of T-cell reconstitution after alpha-beta-depleted transplantation in children. General study results and limits: At day 60, the high TCRbeta diversity found in some patients originated from recipient T cells and thymic progenitors that had survived.

The receptor's source is a female patient aged 2-9 years who had a stem cell transplant for aplastic anemia, so the T cells may come from the graft donor. Sequenced material: PBMCs, mostly from graft donor cells, taken 180 days after TCRalphabeta/CD19-depleted stem cell transplant. This sequence joins TRBV11-2 and TRBJ1-1, with D possibly TRBD1 on 5 matching bases. Here the CDR3 reads CASSLAGIPEAFF. The CDR3, as DNA: TGTGCCAGCAGCTTAGCAGGGATCCCTGAAGCTTTCTTT. The variable domain in full, with the rest retrieved from reference TRBV11-2 and TRBJ1-1, is EAGVAQSPRYKIIEKRQSVAFWCNPISGHATLYWYQQILGQGPKLLIQFQNNGVVDDSQLPKDRFSAERLKGVDSTLKIQPAKLEDSAVYLCASSLAGIPEAFFGQGTRLTVV.